These T cell receptor beta chains were read from a single sample in a study of T-cell memory formation after mild COVID-19. TCRdb re-derived calls from the 5' RACE reads in MiXCR, one entry per CDR3 protein. The repertoire holds 380,000 or so distinct CDR3 sequences, with roughly an eighth as singletons. Source material: PBMCs or a T cell subset sorted from them (not recorded which). These receptors came from a man younger than 30 who had mild COVID-19 (a few samples of this study predate the infection). Cell type and time point are not known. The conserved cysteine and the conserved F or W are not part of the CDR3 here. The order of the fields is J gene, V gene, CDR3 protein.

J gene: TRBJ1-4; V gene: TRBV7-2; CDR3 protein: ASSLDRGGANEKLF
J gene: TRBJ2-7; V gene: TRBV27; CDR3 protein: ASGGFSYEQY
J gene: TRBJ2-1; V gene: TRBV3-1; CDR3 protein: ASSQDFRGGGTT
J gene: TRBJ2-7; V gene: TRBV12-2; CDR3 protein: ASRPLDHEQY
J gene: TRBJ2-5; V gene: TRBV25-1; CDR3 protein: ASSGRGVGQGTQY
J gene: TRBJ1-1; V gene: TRBV5-6; CDR3 protein: ASSPIFGNTEAF
J gene: TRBJ1-4; V gene: TRBV6-5; CDR3 protein: ASSYSRGVREKLF
J gene: TRBJ1-5; V gene: TRBV7-9; CDR3 protein: ASSFFLGTGGDQPQH
J gene: TRBJ2-1; V gene: TRBV20-1; CDR3 protein: SAPLAGGHLGEQF
J gene: TRBJ1-5; V gene: TRBV5-4; CDR3 protein: ASSQGAGPPQH
J gene: TRBJ2-5; V gene: TRBV3-1; CDR3 protein: ASSRPGTEQETQY
J gene: TRBJ2-5; V gene: TRBV5-1; CDR3 protein: ASSPGPSTGQETQY
J gene: TRBJ2-7; V gene: TRBV6-5; CDR3 protein: ASSSGQGRHEQY
J gene: TRBJ1-5; V gene: TRBV19; CDR3 protein: ASSVGQRLRQPQH
J gene: TRBJ1-1; V gene: TRBV10-3; CDR3 protein: AISGPGQGKENTEAF
J gene: TRBJ1-2; V gene: TRBV6-2/TRBV6-3; CDR3 protein: ASSSSTGDGYGYT
J gene: TRBJ2-7; V gene: TRBV20-1; CDR3 protein: SARWRGTRFYEQY
J gene: TRBJ1-5; V gene: TRBV6-4; CDR3 protein: ASSEGGYQPQH
J gene: TRBJ2-5; V gene: TRBV12-3/TRBV12-4; CDR3 protein: ASSSGVGTQY
J gene: TRBJ2-5; V gene: TRBV12-3/TRBV12-4; CDR3 protein: ASSFLEAGKTQY
J gene: TRBJ1-5; V gene: TRBV7-9; CDR3 protein: ACAMGGSNQPQH
J gene: TRBJ2-1; V gene: TRBV7-9; CDR3 protein: ASSPDRFGNEQF
J gene: TRBJ2-1; V gene: TRBV28; CDR3 protein: ASRGPWGSYYNEQF
J gene: TRBJ2-5; V gene: TRBV6-5; CDR3 protein: ASSLQGAGRQETQY
J gene: TRBJ2-3; V gene: TRBV2; CDR3 protein: ASSAPLSGGDTDTQY
J gene: TRBJ2-5; V gene: TRBV5-1; CDR3 protein: ASSRAGTGGGETQY
J gene: TRBJ2-4; V gene: TRBV6-1; CDR3 protein: ASSDIKNIQY
J gene: TRBJ2-1; V gene: TRBV5-4; CDR3 protein: ASSLQGVTYNEQF
J gene: TRBJ1-2; V gene: TRBV7-6; CDR3 protein: ASSPEDGLFQGYT
J gene: TRBJ2-7; V gene: TRBV20-1; CDR3 protein: SARSGVDEQY
J gene: TRBJ2-1; V gene: TRBV7-3; CDR3 protein: ASSLRGSDNEQF
J gene: TRBJ2-5; V gene: TRBV5-5; CDR3 protein: ASSRNREETQY
J gene: TRBJ1-4; V gene: TRBV12-3/TRBV12-4; CDR3 protein: ASSPGGDLIEKLF
J gene: TRBJ1-2; V gene: TRBV15; CDR3 protein: ATSRDRTGAGYGYT
J gene: TRBJ2-5; V gene: TRBV2; CDR3 protein: ASLWGLGETQY
J gene: TRBJ1-2; V gene: TRBV2; CDR3 protein: ASSEGWGRGGYT
J gene: TRBJ1-1; V gene: TRBV4-2; CDR3 protein: ASSQEAGGTEAF
J gene: TRBJ1-6; V gene: TRBV6-5; CDR3 protein: ASSRDRVSPLH
J gene: TRBJ2-1; V gene: TRBV12-3/TRBV12-4; CDR3 protein: ASSPGTEKTNEQF
J gene: TRBJ1-1; V gene: TRBV20-1; CDR3 protein: SARDGKGSEAF
J gene: TRBJ2-1; V gene: TRBV20-1; CDR3 protein: SAPKPRDWAYNEQF
J gene: TRBJ1-2; V gene: TRBV3-1; CDR3 protein: ASSQDWKDSYGYT
J gene: TRBJ2-3; V gene: TRBV18; CDR3 protein: ASSPFGTSTDTQY
J gene: TRBJ2-3; V gene: TRBV25-1; CDR3 protein: ASSAAGEGVDTQY
J gene: TRBJ2-4; V gene: TRBV14; CDR3 protein: ASSQVSAKNIQY
J gene: TRBJ1-1; V gene: TRBV28; CDR3 protein: ASSPAGTGGDTEAF
J gene: TRBJ1-2; V gene: TRBV6-6; CDR3 protein: ATDLTGRPGYT
J gene: TRBJ2-5; V gene: TRBV7-6; CDR3 protein: ASSFGGEGTQY
J gene: TRBJ2-5; V gene: TRBV13; CDR3 protein: ASSPRYQETQY
J gene: TRBJ1-5; V gene: TRBV4-1; CDR3 protein: ASSLEIGTPRQPQH
J gene: TRBJ2-1; V gene: TRBV18; CDR3 protein: ASSPILGNQF
J gene: TRBJ1-1; V gene: TRBV29-1; CDR3 protein: SVGDRLNTEAF